One sample yielded the 8 T cell receptor beta chains listed below, sequenced in a study of cytomegalovirus exposure and HLA in healthy donors. Data came from immunoSEQ multiplex PCR; TCRdb stores just in-frame clones and leaves some out. The table has around 150,000 clones, more than 70% seen once. Sequenced: PBMCs. The receptors were gathered from a man aged 18 to 35 in good health and CMV-seronegative.

The chain links TRBV14 to TRBJ2-1, with D hard to call. The germline V gene encodes CDR1 SGHDN and CDR2 FVKESK. Trimming pared 4 bases from V and 5 bases from J, leaving 6 bases between. The CDR3 spans 12 residues. As DNA, the CDR3 is TGTGCCAGCAGCCTATTAAACAATGAGCAGTTCTTC. Its protein product is CASSLLNNEQFF.

The chain is built from TRBV11-2 and TRBJ2-5, with D possibly being TRBD1 (5 bases). V lost 5 bases and J lost 3, with 10 bases in between. Per germline, CDR1 SGHAT and CDR2 FQNNGV. The CDR3 loop spans 13 amino acids. For the CDR3, the DNA is TGTGCCAGCAGCAGAGGCAGGGAAGAGACCCAGTACTTC. It codes for CASSRGREETQYF.

The chain combines TRBV5-4 with TRBJ2-7, with 7 bases matching TRBD2. Germline-derived CDR1 and CDR2 are SGHNT and YYREEE (reference sequence). V dropped 0 bases and J dropped 2; count of bases not matched to a gene: 5. The CDR3 runs 15 residues. As DNA, the CDR3 is TGTGCCAGCAGCTTGGCCGGTGGGAGGGCCTACGAGCAGTACTTC. It codes for CASSLAGGRAYEQYF.

This chain joins TRBV5-1 and TRBJ2-3; maybe TRBD2 (5 bases). The CDR3 contains 16 residues. V was shortened by 1 base and J by 0 bases, with 12 bases between the two germline ends. Germline assignment: CDR1 SGHRS and CDR2 YFSETQ. CDR3 in DNA: TGCGCCAGCAGCTTGATTAAGCGGACTAGCACAGATACGCAGTATTTT. It translates to CASSLIKRTSTDTQYF.

The chain joins TRBV5-1 to TRBJ1-1, with TRBD1 matching over 9 bases. Looked up from germline, CDR1 is SGHRS and CDR2 is YFSETQ. The CDR3 covers 15 residues. After removal of 9 bases from V and 3 bases from J, the junction contained 12 bases not matched to a gene. CDR3 nucleotide sequence: TGCGCCACCCGAACAGGGGGCGCGGGAGACACTGAAGCTTTCTTT. As protein: CATRTGGAGDTEAFF.

This sequence joins TRBV7-2 and TRBJ2-6; D may be TRBD1 (5 bases). Germline V gives CDR1 SGHTA, CDR2 FQGNSA. V dropped 6 bases and J dropped 0 bases, with 9 bases sitting between them. CDR3 length: 15 residues. Here the CDR3 reads CASSGAISGANVLTF. As DNA, the CDR3 is TGTGCCAGCAGTGGGGCCATCTCTGGGGCCAACGTCCTGACTTTC.

V gene TRBV28 combines with J gene TRBJ2-7, with D possibly TRBD1 on 6 matching bases. Trimming shortened V by 6 bases and J by 4 bases, and 16 bases separated the two germline ends. The CDR3 extends over 14 amino acids. Looked up from germline, CDR1 is MDHEN and CDR2 is SYDVKM. CDR3 coding DNA: TGTGCCAGCAGGAGGACAGCCGCGGAGTACGAGCAGTACTTC. This translates into CASRRTAAEYEQYF. The full variable domain, with the rest looked up from reference TRBV28 and TRBJ2-7, is DVKVTQSSRYLVKRTGEKVFLECVQDMDHENMFWYRQDPGLGLRLIYFSYDVKMKEKGDIPEGYSVSREKKERFSLILESASTNQTSMYLCASRRTAAEYEQYFGPGTRLTVT.

The chain combines TRBV11-2 with TRBJ2-2, with TRBD1 matching over 7 bases. Germline lookup yields CDR1 SGHAT and CDR2 FQNNGV. The CDR3 runs 14 residues. The V gene end was trimmed by 3 bases and the J gene end by 6 bases; junction bases not matched to a gene: 4. The CDR3 here is CASSFQGVSGELFF. CDR3 nucleotides: TGTGCCAGCAGCTTCCAGGGGGTCTCCGGGGAGCTGTTTTTT.